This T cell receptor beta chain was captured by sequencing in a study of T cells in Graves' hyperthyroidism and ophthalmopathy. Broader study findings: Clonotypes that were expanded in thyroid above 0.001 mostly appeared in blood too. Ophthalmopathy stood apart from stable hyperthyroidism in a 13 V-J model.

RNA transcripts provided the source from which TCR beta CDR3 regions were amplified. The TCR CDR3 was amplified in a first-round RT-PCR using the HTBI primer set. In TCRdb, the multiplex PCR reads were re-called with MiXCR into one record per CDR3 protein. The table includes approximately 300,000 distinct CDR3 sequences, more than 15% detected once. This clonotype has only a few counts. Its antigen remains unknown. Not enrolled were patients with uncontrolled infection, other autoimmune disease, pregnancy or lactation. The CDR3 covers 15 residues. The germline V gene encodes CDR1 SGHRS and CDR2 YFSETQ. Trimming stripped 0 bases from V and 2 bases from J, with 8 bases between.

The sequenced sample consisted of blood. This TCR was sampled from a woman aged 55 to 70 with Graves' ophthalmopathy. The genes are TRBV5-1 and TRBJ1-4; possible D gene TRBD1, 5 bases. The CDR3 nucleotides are TGCGCCAGCAGCTTGGCCAGGGCCACTAATGAAAAACTGTTTTTT. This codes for CASSLARATNEKLFF. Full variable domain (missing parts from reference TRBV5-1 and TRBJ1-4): KAGVTQTPRYLIKTRGQQVTLSCSPISGHRSVSWYQQTPGQGLQFLFEYFSETQRNKGNFPGRFSGRQFSNSRSEMNVSTLELGDSALYLCASSLARATNEKLFFGSGTQLSVL.